Listed below are T cell receptor beta chains from one sample, sequenced in a study of low-dose radiotherapy and immunotherapy resistance in tumors. A single record per CDR3 protein comes from TCRdb applying MiXCR to the reads. The sample comprises around 99,000 distinct CDR3 sequences, 9.4% of which are singletons, and roughly 1% rests with the top ten. Sequenced material: PBMCs, taken before treatment. The source is a male donor with prostate cancer. The conserved cysteine and the conserved F or W are not part of the CDR3 here.

j_call: TRBJ1-4; v_call: TRBV9; cdr3_aa: ASSEGQGYEKLF
j_call: TRBJ2-1; v_call: TRBV15; cdr3_aa: ATSRKSGAAYNEQF
j_call: TRBJ2-3; v_call: TRBV6-6; cdr3_aa: ASSYLGQGRDTQY
j_call: TRBJ2-1; v_call: TRBV24-1; cdr3_aa: ATSDLAGGGSEQF
j_call: TRBJ1-3; v_call: TRBV2; cdr3_aa: ASREQSISGNTIY
j_call: TRBJ2-7; v_call: TRBV5-1; cdr3_aa: ASSSDPHSPYEQY
j_call: TRBJ2-2; v_call: TRBV30; cdr3_aa: AWSVGTSGRAWAGELF
j_call: TRBJ1-4; v_call: TRBV2; cdr3_aa: ASTAVSNEKLF
j_call: TRBJ1-1; v_call: TRBV7-9; cdr3_aa: ASSLGAATPEAF
j_call: TRBJ2-7; v_call: TRBV2; cdr3_aa: ASNRDQGAEQY
j_call: TRBJ2-1; v_call: TRBV29-1; cdr3_aa: SVESGRNIYEQF
j_call: TRBJ2-3; v_call: TRBV19; cdr3_aa: ASRDTGARTDTQY
j_call: TRBJ2-7; v_call: TRBV3-1; cdr3_aa: ASSSIGGLEQY
j_call: TRBJ1-4; v_call: TRBV28; cdr3_aa: ASVEGGDEKLF
j_call: TRBJ2-1; v_call: TRBV13; cdr3_aa: ASTPSGTAYNEQF
j_call: TRBJ2-7; v_call: TRBV4-3; cdr3_aa: ASSQDRGSPYEQY
j_call: TRBJ2-1; v_call: TRBV19; cdr3_aa: ASKGQGLEQF
j_call: TRBJ1-3; v_call: TRBV7-9; cdr3_aa: ASSIGAPLSGNTIY
j_call: TRBJ2-7; v_call: TRBV18; cdr3_aa: ASSRDYKYEQY
j_call: TRBJ1-4; v_call: TRBV7-9; cdr3_aa: ASSSDTSGTKSEKLF
j_call: TRBJ1-2; v_call: TRBV4-1; cdr3_aa: ASSQAESGILGYT
j_call: TRBJ2-1; v_call: TRBV5-4; cdr3_aa: ASSLGGASSYNEQF
j_call: TRBJ2-7; v_call: TRBV7-2; cdr3_aa: ASSQRTPTYEQY
j_call: TRBJ2-7; v_call: TRBV7-6; cdr3_aa: ASSFSGRASYEQY
j_call: TRBJ2-1; v_call: TRBV7-2; cdr3_aa: ASSSRTSGRGYNEQF